The present T cell receptor beta chain was sequenced within a study of T cells in localized non-small cell lung cancer. Measured with immunoSEQ multiplex PCR; TCRdb has only the in-frame clones, and not every one. The sample has tens of thousands of clones; roughly 90% are singletons. V was clipped by 6 bases and J by 3 bases; unmatched bases: 8. CDR3 size: 15 residues. CDR1 is MNHEY, CDR2 SMNVEV, per germline (reference sequence). V gene TRBV27 combines with J gene TRBJ1-5; 7 nucleotides line up with TRBD1. The TCR was taken from a woman aged 35 to 70 with stage I lung adenocarcinoma. The input for sequencing was peripheral blood, taken before any cancer treatment. The CDR3 spells CASRRWDSSNQPQHF. For the CDR3, the DNA is TGTGCCAGCAGGAGATGGGACAGCTCCAATCAGCCCCAGCATTTT.